The T cell receptor beta chain described here comes from a study of blood T cell repertoires in COVID-19. The junction had 7 bases not matched to a gene; V was cut back by 8 bases and J by 5 bases. CDR3 length: 14 amino acids. CDR1 is LNHDA, CDR2 SQIVND, per germline (reference sequence). All exposed participants met a person with COVID-19 within 2 weeks before entering the study. Profiled with immunoSEQ multiplex PCR; TCRdb holds only in-frame clones, not every one. The sample has approximately 220,000 clones; roughly 80% are singletons. The V call is TRBV19, the J call TRBJ1-1; 11 nucleotides line up with TRBD1. The sequencing sample was made of PBMCs or T cells enriched from blood (not recorded which). The receptor's source is a woman in her forties or fifties who had been exposed to COVID-19. CDR3 sequence (DNA): TGTGCCAGTTCCCTCGGGACAGGGGGAACTGAAGCTTTCTTT. Translating it yields CASSLGTGGTEAFF.